The 31 T cell receptor beta chains below all came from one sample that was sequenced in a study of Ad26.COV2.S vaccination and SARS-CoV-2 variants. Treatment described: around 19 received Ad26.COV2.S at low or high dose, single or two shots; about 5 received placebo; per-sample allocation not given. Day 63 after the first vaccine or placebo injection was the time point for sampling. Sequencing used immunoSEQ multiplex PCR; TCRdb keeps in-frame clones, though not all of them. This table holds roughly 450,000 clones, 80% to 95% found once. The source was peripheral blood, collected in a trial of Ad26.COV2.S vaccine versus placebo. These receptor sequences come from a person between 18 and 65 years old who received the Ad26.COV2.S COVID-19 vaccine or a placebo.

This chain's CDR3 is CASSTAGVYNEQFF. The CDR3 DNA follows: TGTGCCAGCTCAACAGCGGGAGTCTACAATGAGCAGTTCTTC. The chain is built from TRBV18 and TRBJ2-1; 8 bases map to TRBD2. Trimming at V came to 5 bases and at J to 3 bases, leaving 3 bases not matched to a gene. Germline V gene lookup returns CDR1 KGHSH and CDR2 LQKENI. CDR3 length equals 14 residues.

The V and J genes are TRBV6-5 and TRBJ2-1; D unclear. V was cut by 2 bases and J by 6 bases, with 14 bases left in between. The CDR3 extends over 15 amino acids. In germline, CDR1 is MNHEY, CDR2 SVGAGI. The CDR3 sequence: CASSYAVAVGNEQFF. CDR3 DNA: TGTGCCAGCAGTTACGCGGTGGCGGTAGGCAATGAGCAGTTCTTC.

V and J are TRBV7-8 and TRBJ2-7; D is unresolved. The germline V gene has CDR1 SGHVS and CDR2 FQNEAQ. The CDR3 has 13 residues. V was shortened by 1 base and J by 3 bases, with 7 bases between the two germline ends. The CDR3: CASSLGIYYEQYF. The CDR3 DNA sequence: TGTGCCAGCAGCTTAGGGATTTACTACGAGCAGTACTTC.

The rearrangement links TRBV5-1 to TRBJ2-1; no definite D call. Deletions cut 2 bases from V and 10 bases from J, with 16 bases between. The CDR3 extends over 14 amino acids. CDR1 is SGHRS, CDR2 YFSETQ, per germline. The CDR3 spells CASSLTDGSLEQFF. In DNA, the CDR3 is TGCGCCAGCAGCTTAACGGACGGGTCATTAGAGCAGTTCTTC.

This chain connects TRBV24-1 to TRBJ1-1, with unresolved D. This CDR3 is 16 amino acids long. Trimming stripped 4 bases from V and 2 bases from J, with 16 bases between. CDR1 and CDR2 from the germline V gene are KGHDR and SFDVKD. CDR3 in amino acids: CATSDSSRTENTEAFF. The CDR3 DNA sequence: TGTGCCACCAGTGACTCCTCGAGGACGGAAAACACTGAAGCTTTCTTT.

The chain employs TRBV6-6 and TRBJ1-6, with D unclear. In germline, CDR1 is MNHNY, CDR2 SVGAGI (reference sequence). The length of the CDR3 is 15 residues. V lost 6 bases to trimming and J lost 4 bases, with 13 bases between them. Here the CDR3 reads CASSPTWEYNSPLHF. The CDR3 DNA reads TGTGCCAGCAGCCCCACGTGGGAGTATAATTCACCCCTCCACTTT.

V and J are TRBV7-6 and TRBJ1-1; weak D call: TRBD1 (6 bases). Trimming left V 5 bases short and J 4 bases short, with 11 bases between. The CDR3 has 13 amino acids. Germline CDR1 and CDR2: SGHVS and FNYEAQ. In DNA, the CDR3 is TGTGCCAGCAGCACGACAGGTGGCACTGAAGCTTTCTTT. Translating gives CASSTTGGTEAFF.

The chain uses TRBV18 and TRBJ2-1; D gene uncertain. With 3 bases removed from V and 5 bases from J, the gap between germline ends came to 20 bases. Germline assignment: CDR1 KGHSH and CDR2 LQKENI. The CDR3 is 17 residues long. CDR3 DNA: TGTGCCAGCTCACCTCGGCGGAGTTTTGGTCTTAACAATGAGCAGTTCTTC. It encodes CASSPRRSFGLNNEQFF.

The CDR3, as DNA: TGTGCCAGCAGCTTACGGTTAAACACTGAAGCTTTCTTT. Its protein product is CASSLRLNTEAFF. The chain joins TRBV11-2 to TRBJ1-1, with D unclear. V dropped 2 bases and J dropped 2 bases, with 6 bases sitting between them. The CDR3 runs 13 residues. Germline CDR1 and CDR2: SGHAT and FQNNGV. Together with reference TRBV11-2 and TRBJ1-1, the CDR3 gives the full variable domain: EAGVAQSPRYKIIEKRQSVAFWCNPISGHATLYWYQQILGQGPKLLIQFQNNGVVDDSQLPKDRFSAERLKGVDSTLKIQPAKLEDSAVYLCASSLRLNTEAFFGQGTRLTVV.

The chain carries TRBV5-1 and TRBJ2-5; unclear D gene. V lost 4 bases and J lost 5, with 15 bases in between. The germline gives CDR1 SGHRS, CDR2 YFSETQ. The CDR3 runs to 14 residues. DNA of the CDR3: TGCGCCAGCAGCCCAATGCCGGGCGCGGAGACCCAGTACTTC. Its translation is CASSPMPGAETQYF.

The rearrangement links TRBV2 to TRBJ2-7; D not resolved. The germline gives CDR1 SNHLY, CDR2 FYNNEI. This CDR3 comprises 14 residues. V was clipped by 4 bases and J by 0 bases, with 10 bases between them. Here the CDR3 DNA reads TGTGCCAGCAGTGGTGGGTGGAACTCCTACGAGCAGTACTTC. Its translation is CASSGGWNSYEQYF.

The CDR3 spells CASYRHNYGYTF. DNA for the CDR3: TGTGCCAGTTATCGCCATAACTATGGCTACACCTTC. The genes are TRBV19 and TRBJ1-2; no clear D. This CDR3 comprises 12 residues. V lost 8 bases and J 1 base, leaving 8 bases between the germline ends. Per the germline V gene, CDR1 is LNHDA and CDR2 is SQIVND (reference sequence).

The V gene is TRBV6-5, the J gene TRBJ1-1, with a tentative D call TRBD1 (5 bases). This CDR3 contains 15 residues. Trimming took off 2 bases at V and 2 bases at J, with 12 bases between the two ends. The germline V gene encodes CDR1 MNHEY and CDR2 SVGAGI. The CDR3 DNA sequence: TGTGCCAGCAGTTACGGAGGGGCCCTCAACACTGAAGCTTTCTTT. Residues: CASSYGGALNTEAFF.

V and J are TRBV19 and TRBJ2-3, with 8 bases aligning to TRBD2. The CDR3 extends over 18 amino acids. CDR1 LNHDA and CDR2 SQIVND come from the germline V gene (reference sequence). The V gene end was trimmed by 3 bases and the J gene end by 1 base; junction bases not matched to a gene: 12. The CDR3 loop is CASSIVMAAGGRTDTQYF. CDR3 nucleotide sequence: TGTGCCAGTAGTATCGTGATGGCGGCGGGAGGCCGCACAGATACGCAGTATTTT.

The chain joins TRBV5-8 to TRBJ2-7; D ambiguous. V lost 3 bases to trimming and J lost 2 bases, with 9 bases between them. CDR1 SGHTS and CDR2 YDEGEE come from the germline V gene. The CDR3 spans 13 residues. The chain's CDR3 is CASSYNDPYEQYF. The CDR3 DNA follows: TGTGCCAGCAGCTATAATGACCCCTACGAGCAGTACTTC.

This chain links TRBV18 with TRBJ2-3; D call uncertain. The V gene lost 3 bases and the J gene lost 3 bases, with 10 bases spanning the gap. CDR3 length: 14 amino acids. Germline loops: CDR1 KGHSH, CDR2 LQKENI. The CDR3 is CASSPTRTTDTQYF. CDR3 in DNA: TGTGCCAGCTCACCTACGAGGACGACAGATACGCAGTATTTT.

This clone is a singleton in its sample. The chain uses TRBV7-9 and TRBJ2-7; no firm D call. The germline V gene has CDR1 SEHNR and CDR2 FQNEAQ (reference sequence). The CDR3 loop spans 14 amino acids. The V end was cut by 3 bases, the J end by 6 bases, with 15 bases between. The CDR3 DNA reads as TGTGCCAGCAGCTTTTCTGTCGGCAGCCGCGAGCAGTACTTC. Protein sequence: CASSFSVGSREQYF.

The J gene is TRBJ2-3, the V gene TRBV5-1; 9 bases line up with TRBD1. The CDR3 is 15 amino acids. J was trimmed by 3 bases and V by 2 bases; bases with no gene match: 4. CDR1 and CDR2 (germline): SGHRS, YFSETQ. The CDR3 bases are TGCGCCAGCAGCTTACAACAGGGGGCAACAGATACGCAGTATTTT. Protein sequence: CASSLQQGATDTQYF.

J is TRBJ1-2 and V is TRBV5-1, with D tentatively TRBD1 (5 bases). The germline CDR1 and CDR2 sequences are SGHRS and YFSETQ. With 5 bases removed from V and 5 bases from J, the gap between germline ends came to 13 bases. This CDR3 is 13 amino acids long. In nucleotides, the CDR3 is TGCGCCAGCAGTTGGGAGGCAGGGTATGGCTACACCTTC. It yields the protein CASSWEAGYGYTF.

The J gene is TRBJ1-5, the V gene TRBV3-1 (or the pseudogene TRBV3-2); unclear D gene. Per the germline V gene, CDR1 is LGHDT and CDR2 is YNNKEL (reference sequence). This CDR3 spans 15 amino acids. The V and J ends lost 1 base and 2 bases respectively, with 9 bases between them. The CDR3 DNA reads TGTGCCAGCAGCCAAGGGTCTGGCGGCAATCAGCCCCAGCATTTT. It specifies CASSQGSGGNQPQHF.

V is TRBV5-1 and J is TRBJ2-6, with TRBD1 matching 9 bases. CDR3 size: 15 residues. Germline CDR1 reads SGHRS; CDR2 reads YFSETQ. Trimming took 9 bases from V and 4 from J; bases not matched to a gene: 8. The CDR3 DNA reads TGCGCCACCCGGACAGGGGTAGTGGGGGCCAACGTCCTGACTTTC. This encodes CATRTGVVGANVLTF.

The V gene is TRBV4-3, the J gene TRBJ2-3, with TRBD2 matching over 7 bases. Germline CDR1 and CDR2: LGHNA and YSLEER. J lost 0 bases, V lost 0 bases, and 15 bases had no gene match. This CDR3 is built from 20 residues. CDR3 residues: CASSQDARLAAASSTDTQYF. DNA of the CDR3: TGCGCCAGCAGCCAAGATGCACGGCTAGCGGCGGCCTCTAGCACAGATACGCAGTATTTT.

The V and J genes are TRBV9 and TRBJ2-5; maybe TRBD1 (7 bases). The CDR3 runs 18 residues. Germline V gives CDR1 SGDLS, CDR2 YYNGEE. Trimming left V 4 bases short and J 5 bases short, with 27 bases between. In DNA form, the CDR3 reads TGTGCCAGCAGCTTCCGGGACAGCCCCCTCGGGGGAGTGGAGACCCAGTACTTC. Translated, it gives CASSFRDSPLGGVETQYF.

V gene TRBV2 combines with J gene TRBJ1-2; TRBD1 agrees at 7 bases. This CDR3 contains 13 residues. Germline-derived CDR1 and CDR2 are SNHLY and FYNNEI. J gave up 2 bases and V 9 bases, and 6 bases lay outside the gene matches. CDR3 coding DNA: TGTGCCAGTAGGGACAGAGAGAACTATGGCTACACCTTC. This encodes CASRDRENYGYTF.

The J gene is TRBJ2-1, the V gene TRBV13, with 15 bases identical to TRBD2. Germline assignment: CDR1 PRHDT and CDR2 FYEKMQ (reference sequence). J was trimmed by 10 bases and V by 4 bases; bases with no gene match: 11. The length of the CDR3 is 17 residues. CDR3 sequence: CASSSLGLAGGPGEQFF. The CDR3 DNA reads TGTGCCAGCAGCTCCCTCGGACTAGCGGGAGGGCCGGGGGAGCAGTTCTTC.

This rearrangement joins TRBV11-2 to TRBJ2-7, with D unclear. Trimming cost V 6 bases and J 1 base, with 7 bases left between them. This CDR3 region has 12 residues. Looked up from germline, CDR1 is SGHAT and CDR2 is FQNNGV. The CDR3 is CASSRHSYEQYF. DNA for the CDR3: TGTGCCAGCAGTCGCCATTCCTACGAGCAGTACTTC.

This chain joins TRBV20-1 and TRBJ2-1; D remains ambiguous. Germline CDR1 DFQATT, CDR2 SNEGSKA (reference sequence). The CDR3 length is 14 residues. V was trimmed by 3 bases and J by 4 bases, leaving 13 bases between them. The CDR3 sequence: CSASGPVTYNEQFF. In nucleotides, the CDR3 is TGCAGTGCTAGTGGACCGGTTACTTACAATGAGCAGTTCTTC.

V usage is TRBV18 and J usage is TRBJ2-1; TRBD1 matches 8 bases. Germline V gene sequence: CDR1 KGHSH, CDR2 LQKENI. The CDR3 loop spans 13 amino acids. J gave up 10 bases and V 5 bases, and 7 bases lay outside the gene matches. CDR3 sequence: CASSTGQGREQFF. CDR3 DNA: TGTGCCAGCTCAACCGGACAGGGCCGCGAGCAGTTCTTC.

Remarks on this clone: An end of the junction differs from the germline gene, which may be a read error. This chain uses TRBV4-3 with TRBJ2-7; 9 nucleotides align to TRBD1. Germline CDR1 and CDR2: LGHNA and YSLEER. The CDR3 runs to 16 residues. In DNA form, the CDR3 reads TGCGCCAGCAGTCAAGATGTAGGACAGGGGATCGGCGAGCAGTACTTC. Its translation: CASSQDVGQGIGEQYF.

The chain links TRBV7-9 to TRBJ1-6, with unresolved D. CDR3 size: 14 residues. Germline-derived CDR1 and CDR2 are SEHNR and FQNEAQ (reference sequence). Trimming took 1 base from V and 5 from J, leaving 6 bases between them. The CDR3 spells CASSLGSHNSPLHF. For the CDR3, the DNA is TGTGCCAGCAGCTTAGGCAGCCATAATTCACCCCTCCACTTT.

This rearrangement joins TRBV7-3 to TRBJ2-2, with D uncertain. CDR1 is SGHTA, CDR2 FQGTGA, per germline. Trimming cost V 1 base and J 1 base, with 4 bases left between them. The CDR3 runs 14 residues. CDR3 amino acids: CASSLSGNTGELFF. CDR3 nucleotide sequence: TGTGCCAGCAGCTTAAGCGGGAACACCGGGGAGCTGTTTTTT. Full variable domain (remainder filled in from reference TRBV7-3 and TRBJ2-2): GAGVSQTPSNKVTEKGKYVELRCDPISGHTALYWYRQSLGQGPEFLIYFQGTGAADDSGLPNDRFFAVRPEGSVSTLKIQRTERGDSAVYLCASSLSGNTGELFFGEGSRLTVL.